The count of the clone carrying this T cell receptor beta chain is one. Its cognate antigen is unknown. Some clones are missing from TCRdb's copy, which holds only in-frame ones; the method was immunoSEQ multiplex PCR. The table records 85,000 to 130,000 clones, 80% to 95% of them present only once. The CDR3 is 16 residues long. Germline V gene sequence: CDR1 LNHDA, CDR2 SQIVND (reference sequence). J lost 3 bases, V lost 3 bases, and 5 bases had no gene match. The sample is drawn from a study of siplizumab effects on memory and regulatory T cells. Study findings and constraints: Siplizumab produced a significant reduction in alloreactive sequences that were traceable to unstimulated CD4+ memory cells. Among mappable alloreactive CD4+ clones, the Treg-derived fraction averaged roughly 70% with siplizumab versus around 26% in controls. Mapping to unstimulated subsets was achieved for only a minor fraction of alloreactive clones.

This TCR came from a human donor in good health. Some clones in this sample may be carry-over from other donors' samples. The V and J genes are TRBV19 and TRBJ2-7, with 13 bases that match TRBD2. Sequenced material: CD4+ T cells sorted from blood. The CDR3 sequence is CASSMRRTSGSYEQYF. In DNA, the CDR3 is TGTGCCAGTAGTATGAGGAGGACTAGCGGGAGCTACGAGCAGTACTTC.